The 15 T cell receptor beta chains given below trace back to one sample, sequenced in a study of shared clonotypes between healthy human individuals. Here immunoSEQ multiplex PCR was the method, and the copy in TCRdb shows in-frame clones only, minus some. The data contain millions of clones, 85% to 95% of them singletons. The sequencing sample was made of naive CD4+ T cells sorted from blood. Documented subset: CD45RA+ positively selected. These TCRs come from a man younger than 35 in good health.

A single count supports this clone. The J gene is TRBJ2-7, the V gene TRBV6-1; perhaps TRBD1 as D (8 bases). Germline values: CDR1 MNHNS, CDR2 SASEGT. V was pared by 6 bases and J by 3 bases, with 15 bases between. The CDR3 has 14 residues. CDR3 amino acids: CASRVTGGVYEQYF. CDR3 DNA: TGTGCCAGCAGGGTAACAGGGGGGGTCTACGAGCAGTACTTC.

The chain has TRBV27 and TRBJ1-6, with D perhaps TRBD1 (6 bases). The CDR3 covers 14 residues. The ends were cut back, 5 bases at V and 10 bases at J, with 15 bases in the middle. The germline CDR1 and CDR2 sequences are MNHEY and SMNVEV (reference sequence). CDR3 protein: CASSLQGRRSPLHF. In DNA form, the CDR3 reads TGTGCCAGCAGTCTACAGGGAAGGAGATCACCCCTCCACTTT.

The chain couples TRBV10-3 to TRBJ2-5; D is ambiguous. Germline loops: CDR1 ENHRY, CDR2 SYGVKD. Trimming pared 6 bases from V and 5 bases from J, leaving 10 bases between. The CDR3 extends over 12 amino acids. CDR3 nucleotide sequence: TGTGCCATCAGGTCGGACGGGGAGACCCAGTACTTC. This codes for CAIRSDGETQYF.

This chain links TRBV28 with TRBJ1-5, with D tentatively TRBD1 (6 bases). Germline CDR1 reads MDHEN; CDR2 reads SYDVKM. Trimming pared 5 bases from V and 3 bases from J, leaving 14 bases between. This CDR3 has 15 residues. CDR3 bases: TGTGCCAGCAGTCCGTCGAGGGGGTTCAATCAGCCCCAGCATTTT. It is translated as CASSPSRGFNQPQHF.

Points on this clone: This specimen includes other DNA sequences encoding the same CDR3. The chain links TRBV19 to TRBJ2-7; 10 bases line up with TRBD2. CDR3 length equals 15 residues. The J segment lost 0 bases and the V segment lost 1 base, leaving 0 bases of the junction unmatched. Per germline, CDR1 LNHDA and CDR2 SQIVND (reference sequence). DNA for the CDR3: TGTGCCAGTAGTATAGGGACTAGCGGCTCCTACGAGCAGTACTTC. The encoded protein is CASSIGTSGSYEQYF. Complete variable domain (other parts from reference TRBV19 and TRBJ2-7): DGGITQSPKYLFRKEGQNVTLSCEQNLNHDAMYWYRQDPGQGLRLIYYSQIVNDFQKGDIAEGYSVSREKKESFPLTVTSAQKNPTAFYLCASSIGTSGSYEQYFGPGTRLTVT.

The chain is built from TRBV11-2 and TRBJ1-1, with D unresolved. This CDR3 is 14 amino acids long. Deletions cut 1 base from V and 9 bases from J, with 15 bases between. Looked up from germline, CDR1 is SGHAT and CDR2 is FQNNGV. Here the CDR3 DNA reads TGTGCCAGCAGCTTAGTGTCTGGGATACGACAAGCTTTCTTT. This translates into CASSLVSGIRQAFF.

The chain carries TRBV2 and TRBJ2-3, with unresolved D. From germline, CDR1 is SNHLY and CDR2 FYNNEI. Trimming removed 8 bases at V and 2 bases at J, with 11 bases between. CDR3 length equals 13 residues. CDR3 nucleotides: TGTGCCAGCGCATGGGGATCCACAGATACGCAGTATTTT. This translates into CASAWGSTDTQYF.

The rearrangement joins TRBV30 to TRBJ1-6; 7 nucleotides line up with TRBD1. Germline lookup yields CDR1 GTSNPN and CDR2 SVGIG (reference sequence). The trim removed 4 bases at V and 5 bases at J, leaving 5 bases unmatched. CDR3 length equals 14 residues. DNA of the CDR3: TGTGCCTGGACGAGGGACAGTAATAATTCACCCCTCCACTTT. Encoded protein: CAWTRDSNNSPLHF.

This chain uses TRBV28 with TRBJ1-2; 10 positions match TRBD1. The J segment lost 0 bases and the V segment lost 5 bases, leaving 6 bases of the junction unmatched. The CDR3 consists of 16 residues. CDR1 is MDHEN and CDR2 is SYDVKM in the germline V gene. CDR3 amino acids: CASSADRGEANYGYTF. CDR3 bases: TGTGCCAGCAGTGCGGACAGGGGGGAAGCTAACTATGGCTACACCTTC.

The chain couples TRBV7-8 to TRBJ2-3, with D hard to call. Germline values: CDR1 SGHVS, CDR2 FQNEAQ. The ends were cut back, 5 bases at V and 4 bases at J, with 10 bases in the middle. The CDR3 extends over 13 amino acids. CDR3 nucleotides: TGTGCCAGCAGCACTCGGGCTCCAGATACGCAGTATTTT. It is translated as CASSTRAPDTQYF.

The CDR3 bases are TGTGCCAGCAGAAACAGGGACTACGAGCAGTACTTC. Its protein product is CASRNRDYEQYF. The V gene is TRBV2, the J gene TRBJ2-7, with D possibly matching TRBD1 (6 bases). Trimming stripped 6 bases from V and 3 bases from J, with 9 bases between. Germline CDR1 reads SNHLY; CDR2 reads FYNNEI. This CDR3 has 12 amino acids.

V usage is TRBV28 and J usage is TRBJ2-2; TRBD1 matches at 11 bases. The length of the CDR3 is 18 residues. Germline CDR1 MDHEN, CDR2 SYDVKM. Trimming took 4 bases from V and 4 from J; bases not matched to a gene: 11. DNA for the CDR3: TGTGCCAGCAGTTACCCGCCCGGGACAGGGGGTTTCACCGGGGAGCTGTTTTTT. Its translation is CASSYPPGTGGFTGELFF.

This clone was seen a single time. The chain uses TRBV12-5 and TRBJ2-7; 14 bases are shared with TRBD2. V trimming: 4 bases; J trimming: 9 bases; junction bases outside the gene matches: 5. The CDR3 is 14 residues long. CDR1 and CDR2 (germline): LGHNT, FRNRAP. The CDR3 loop reads CASGSGLAGGRQYF. DNA for the CDR3: TGTGCTAGTGGTTCCGGACTAGCGGGGGGAAGGCAGTACTTC.

This clone appeared a single time. The chain is built from TRBV19 and TRBJ1-5; D is unresolved. CDR3 length: 19 residues. Germline CDR1 is LNHDA and CDR2 is SQIVND (reference sequence). V lost 0 bases, J lost 2 bases, and 20 bases lay in between. The CDR3 loop reads CASSIDPADRGRGNQPQHF. The DNA for the CDR3 is TGTGCCAGTAGTATAGATCCCGCCGACCGCGGGAGGGGCAATCAGCCCCAGCATTTT. The full variable domain, rest sourced from reference TRBV19 and TRBJ1-5, is DGGITQSPKYLFRKEGQNVTLSCEQNLNHDAMYWYRQDPGQGLRLIYYSQIVNDFQKGDIAEGYSVSREKKESFPLTVTSAQKNPTAFYLCASSIDPADRGRGNQPQHFGDGTRLSIL.

A note on this clone: A read error may be the cause here, since a much bigger clone is one base away. Other nucleotide sequences from this sample produce the same CDR3. This chain uses TRBV7-9 with TRBJ1-5, with D perhaps matching TRBD1 (5 bases). CDR1 and CDR2 (germline): SEHNR, FQNEAQ (reference sequence). Trimming pared 5 bases from V and 3 bases from J, leaving 8 bases between. The CDR3 length is 13 residues. The CDR3 here is CASSLGDNQPQHF. As DNA, the CDR3 is TGTGCCAGCAGCCTGGGGGACAATCAGCCCCAGCATTTT.